This T cell receptor (beta chain) emerged from a study of cytomegalovirus exposure and HLA in healthy donors. Across the whole study: There were 117 million unique TCR beta sequences, drawn from around 180 million T cells, in an earlier analysis. Overall study results and limits: The authors enumerated 150 to 200 TCR beta chains as linked to cytomegalovirus.

The CDR3 length is 14 residues. Germline loops: CDR1 SGHDT, CDR2 YYEEEE. Unmatched junction bases numbered 6, after V lost 3 bases and J lost 4 bases. Details on this clone: The target antigen is unknown.

PCR primers comprised 60 Vbeta and 13 Jbeta primers. The data were produced by immunoSEQ multiplex PCR, yet TCRdb's version contains in-frame clones alone and is incomplete. The data show some 32,000 clones, with around nine tenths seen just once and approximately 3% held by the top ten. This TCR came from a boy aged 5 to 17 in good health and CMV-seronegative. The rearrangement joins TRBV5-6 to TRBJ2-5; 7 nucleotides align to TRBD2. The sample was PBMCs. Here the CDR3 reads CASSWEGSAETQYF. The CDR3, as DNA: TGTGCCAGCAGCTGGGAGGGATCAGCAGAGACCCAGTACTTC.